This T cell receptor (beta chain) originates from a study of blood T cell repertoires in COVID-19. Study background: The analysed material was cDNA or gDNA that came from T cells, B-cell-depleted T cells, or PBMCs.

The V end lost 3 bases, the J end lost 0 bases, and 9 bases lay between the germline ends. Germline V lookup: CDR1 PRHDT, CDR2 FYEKMQ (reference sequence). CDR3 length: 15 amino acids. As handled by the study authors: It was from reference gene primer amplification that nucleated cell counts were estimated. Method: immunoSEQ multiplex PCR; TCRdb's copy keeps in-frame clones and lacks some. D and trimming come from the DNA, and the V and J calls and clone size come from that table. Here the sample spans about 78,000 clones, roughly 88% being singletons. The sequence was collected from a woman between 50 and 59 years old in a cohort sampled during active COVID-19. Sequenced input: peripheral blood. The rearrangement links TRBV13 to TRBJ2-1; D unclear. CDR3 sequence (DNA): TGTGCCAGCAGCTTGTTGTCGTACTCCTACAATGAGCAGTTCTTC. It codes for CASSLLSYSYNEQFF.